What follows are 29 T cell receptor beta chains derived from one specimen sequenced in a study of neurological immune-mediated disorders. TCRdb recomputed calls from the 5' RACE reads with MiXCR, one row per CDR3 protein. The sample contains 55,000 to 65,000 distinct CDR3 sequences, 10% to 15% of which appear only once. Sequencing was carried out using PBMCs. The receptors were sampled from a woman in her fifties or sixties with HTLV-1-associated myelopathy (HAM/TSP).

This clonotype was counted between two and nine times. The chain couples TRBV3-1 to TRBJ2-7; 15 bases fit TRBD2. CDR3 size: 18 residues. CDR1 is LGHDT and CDR2 is YNNKEL in the germline V gene (reference sequence). The ends lost 0 bases at V and 3 bases at J; junction bases unmatched: 6. CDR3 sequence (DNA): TGTGCCAGCAGCCAAGATACAGGGACTAGCGGGAGGTACTACGAGCAGTACTTC. Its protein is CASSQDTGTSGRYYEQYF.

This clonotype came up many times. The chain employs TRBV27 and TRBJ1-5; no firm D call. The length of the CDR3 is 15 residues. Trimming stripped 4 bases from V and 3 bases from J, with 13 bases between. Germline CDR1 MNHEY, CDR2 SMNVEV (reference sequence). The CDR3 DNA is TGTGCCAGCAGTTCTGGGTGGGGTTCCAATCAGCCCCAGCATTTT. As protein: CASSSGWGSNQPQHF.

In its sample, this clonotype is medium-sized. V and J are TRBV7-3 and TRBJ2-7; D perhaps matches TRBD2 (5 bases). Trimming shortened V by 0 bases and J by 6 bases, and 9 bases separated the two germline ends. Germline CDR1 and CDR2: SGHTA and FQGTGA. The CDR3 length is 13 residues. The CDR3 reads CASSLTGAGEQYF. The CDR3 nucleotides are TGTGCCAGCAGCTTAACGGGAGCAGGCGAGCAGTACTTC.

This clonotype was recorded at least ten times. The chain is built from TRBV28 and TRBJ2-5, with TRBD2 matching over 8 bases. CDR3 length: 15 residues. Germline V lookup: CDR1 MDHEN, CDR2 SYDVKM. V lost 7 bases and J lost 5; bases outside the gene matches: 12. CDR3 residues: CASNLLADPRETQYF. In nucleotides, the CDR3 is TGTGCCAGCAACCTACTAGCGGACCCCCGGGAGACCCAGTACTTC.

This clonotype was observed many times. The CDR3 region is CASSQDQWVGELFF. CDR3 nucleotide sequence: TGCGCCAGCAGCCAAGATCAATGGGTCGGGGAGCTGTTTTTT. The chain carries TRBV4-1 and TRBJ2-2; no clear D. This CDR3 has 14 residues. Trimming removed 0 bases at V and 7 bases at J, with 9 bases between. In germline, CDR1 is MGHRA, CDR2 YSYEKL.

This clonotype was detected many times. The chain recombines TRBV3-1 with TRBJ2-4; 11 positions agree with TRBD2. V shed 6 bases and J 8 bases; nucleotides not matched to a gene: 12. The CDR3 sequence is 16 residues long. Germline V gives CDR1 LGHDT, CDR2 YNNKEL (reference sequence). CDR3 region: CASRRGLAGTRDIQYF. The CDR3 bases are TGTGCCAGCAGACGCGGACTAGCGGGTACAAGGGACATTCAGTACTTC.

This clonotype was recorded many times. This rearrangement joins TRBV20-1 to TRBJ2-6; D not resolved. Germline loops: CDR1 DFQATT, CDR2 SNEGSKA (reference sequence). The CDR3 covers 13 residues. Trimming removed 6 bases from V and 0 bases from J, with 6 bases in between. As DNA, the CDR3 is TGCAGTGCAGCAGCCTCTGGGGCCAACGTCCTGACTTTC. This codes for CSAAASGANVLTF.

In its sample, this clonotype was seen many times. V gene TRBV6-2 or TRBV6-3 combines with J gene TRBJ1-5, with a possible D match to TRBD1 (6 bases). The length of the CDR3 is 13 residues. The V gene's germline CDR1 is MNHEY and CDR2 SVGEGT. Trimming cost V 6 bases and J 5 bases, with 11 bases left between them. CDR3 residues: CASRGQRDQPQHF. The DNA of the CDR3 is TGTGCCAGCAGAGGACAGAGAGATCAGCCCCAGCATTTT.

This clonotype has at least ten counts. V gene TRBV6-5 combines with J gene TRBJ1-6, with D hard to call. V was clipped by 2 bases and J by 5 bases, with 10 bases between them. Germline V gives CDR1 MNHEY, CDR2 SVGAGI. The CDR3 is made up of 15 amino acids. CDR3 residues: CASSYGWRDNSPLHF. The CDR3 nucleotides read TGTGCCAGCAGTTACGGGTGGAGGGATAATTCACCCCTCCACTTT.

This clonotype was counted ten times or more. The chain recombines TRBV29-1 with TRBJ2-1, with 8 bases matching TRBD2. There are 16 residues in the CDR3. Germline V gene data show CDR1 as SQVTM and CDR2 as ANQGSEA. Trimming at V came to 4 bases and at J to 0 bases, leaving 8 bases not matched to a gene. CDR3 amino acids: CSVVLADLSSYNEQFF. CDR3 sequence (DNA): TGCAGCGTTGTACTAGCGGACCTAAGCTCCTACAATGAGCAGTTCTTC.

This clonotype was counted many times. The chain combines TRBV7-2 with TRBJ2-1; 9 bases are a match to TRBD2. Germline lookup yields CDR1 SGHTA and CDR2 FQGNSA. The CDR3 length is 14 residues. The V segment lost 3 bases and the J segment 14 bases; nucleotides outside the gene matches: 11. As DNA, the CDR3 is TGTGCCAGCAGCTTTAGTGCGGGAGGGGAGGGGAAGTTCTTC. This encodes CASSFSAGGEGKFF. Full variable domain (missing parts from reference TRBV7-2 and TRBJ2-1): GAGVSQSPSNKVTEKGKDVELRCDPISGHTALYWYRQSLGQGLEFLIYFQGNSAPDKSGLPSDRFSAERTGGSVSTLTIQRTQQEDSAVYLCASSFSAGGEGKFFGPGTRLTVL.

At least ten counts were recorded for this clonotype. The chain is built from TRBV7-9 and TRBJ2-5, with 8 nucleotides matching TRBD1. Germline CDR1 reads SEHNR; CDR2 reads FQNEAQ (reference sequence). Trimming removed 8 bases from V and 2 bases from J; junction bases left unmatched: 13. The CDR3 is 16 amino acids. The CDR3 reads CASVLESTGVQETQYF. Written as DNA, the CDR3 is TGTGCCAGCGTCCTCGAGTCGACAGGGGTTCAAGAGACCCAGTACTTC.

The V gene is TRBV10-3, the J gene TRBJ2-1, with TRBD2 identical over 9 bases. CDR3 length: 14 residues. In germline, CDR1 is ENHRY, CDR2 SYGVKD. The junction had 7 bases not matched to a gene; V was cut back by 7 bases and J by 6 bases. This chain's CDR3 is CAIKVETSGNEQFF. For the CDR3, the DNA is TGTGCCATCAAGGTGGAGACTAGCGGCAATGAGCAGTTCTTC.

There are many counts of this clonotype. V usage is TRBV5-1 and J usage is TRBJ2-1, with 7 bases that match TRBD1. The CDR3 covers 13 residues. Germline V gene data show CDR1 as SGHRS and CDR2 as YFSETQ. The junction had 5 bases not matched to a gene; V was cut back by 3 bases and J by 8 bases. The CDR3 loop reads CASSSPQGYEQFF. Here the CDR3 DNA reads TGCGCCAGCAGCTCCCCACAGGGGTATGAGCAGTTCTTC. Full variable domain (rest looked up from reference TRBV5-1 and TRBJ2-1): KAGVTQTPRYLIKTRGQQVTLSCSPISGHRSVSWYQQTPGQGLQFLFEYFSETQRNKGNFPGRFSGRQFSNSRSEMNVSTLELGDSALYLCASSSPQGYEQFFGPGTRLTVL.

As concerns this clonotype: The DNA is left out, because the CDR3 cannot be placed on it with certainty; the CDR3 is given as TCRdb lists it. The gene calls are TRBV28 and TRBJ2-5; whether TRBD1, the table's D call, matches the DNA was not checked. Germline V lookup: CDR1 MDHEN, CDR2 SYDVKM. The CDR3 comprises 15 residues, both ends counted. CDR3 sequence reads: CASILGQWAKETQYF.

This clonotype was detected ten times or more. This chain joins TRBV4-1 and TRBJ2-5; the D gene is possibly TRBD2 (5 bases). Germline CDR1 MGHRA, CDR2 YSYEKL. V lost 4 bases, J lost 2 bases, and 20 bases lay in between. This CDR3 comprises 17 residues. In DNA form, the CDR3 reads TGCGCCAGCAGCCCTGGAGGAAAAGGGTCAGAACAAGAGACCCAGTACTTC. It yields the protein CASSPGGKGSEQETQYF.

This clonotype has a count of ten or more. The chain joins TRBV12-3 or TRBV12-4 to TRBJ2-7; TRBD1 matches 12 bases. The ends lost 3 bases at V and 5 bases at J; junction bases unmatched: 11. CDR3 length: 17 residues. This chain's CDR3 is CASSFGTGGALFDEQYF. As DNA, the CDR3 is TGTGCCAGCAGTTTCGGGACAGGGGGCGCCCTGTTTGACGAGCAGTACTTC.

Concerning this clonotype itself: The DNA is left out, because the CDR3 cannot be placed on it with certainty; the CDR3 is given as TCRdb lists it. The rearrangement joins TRBV3-1 to TRBJ2-3; TRBD1, the table's D call, was not compared with the DNA. Germline values: CDR1 LGHDT, CDR2 YNNKEL (reference sequence). The length of the CDR3 is 24 amino acids, counting both ends. The CDR3 sequence is CATRGGSSSYEQYFGPGIRDTQYF.

This chain uses TRBV29-1 with TRBJ1-1; possibly TRBD1 for D (6 bases). Trimming removed 3 bases from V and 9 bases from J, with 20 bases in between. The CDR3 runs to 14 residues. Looked up from germline, CDR1 is SQVTM and CDR2 is ANQGSEA. CDR3 protein: CSVDDRWNRAQAFF. The CDR3 DNA sequence: TGCAGCGTTGACGACAGGTGGAATCGAGCTCAAGCTTTCTTT.

This clonotype showed up many times. The V and J genes are TRBV7-2 and TRBJ2-3; TRBD2 matches at 10 bases. The CDR3 is 16 amino acids. Trimming at V came to 5 bases and at J to 5 bases, leaving 10 bases not matched to a gene. Germline V gene sequence: CDR1 SGHTA, CDR2 FQGNSA. The CDR3 reads CASSLRLAGVRDTQYF. The CDR3 DNA reads as TGTGCCAGCAGCCTCCGCCTAGCGGGAGTGCGAGATACGCAGTATTTT.

The table lists this clonotype with many counts. The V and J genes are TRBV5-1 and TRBJ2-7, with 10 bases that match TRBD2. V shed 3 bases, J shed 4 bases, and the junction held 4 bases outside the gene matches. Germline V gene data show CDR1 as SGHRS and CDR2 as YFSETQ. CDR3 size: 14 residues. The CDR3 DNA follows: TGCGCCAGCAGCTCTAGCGGGAGAACTTACGAGCAGTACTTC. Translating it yields CASSSSGRTYEQYF.

This clonotype was seen ten or more times. The V call is TRBV5-1, the J call TRBJ1-1; D unclear. The CDR3 is made up of 14 amino acids. CDR1 and CDR2 (germline): SGHRS, YFSETQ. The V end was cut by 9 bases, the J end by 2 bases, with 17 bases between. CDR3 nucleotides: TGCGCCACTACCAACGGAGCTCTCAACACTGAAGCTTTCTTT. Its translation: CATTNGALNTEAFF. Using reference TRBV5-1 and TRBJ1-1 for the parts outside the CDR3, the full variable domain is KAGVTQTPRYLIKTRGQQVTLSCSPISGHRSVSWYQQTPGQGLQFLFEYFSETQRNKGNFPGRFSGRQFSNSRSEMNVSTLELGDSALYLCATTNGALNTEAFFGQGTRLTVV.

This clonotype has ten or more counts. The chain is built from TRBV6-1 and TRBJ2-5, with TRBD1 matching 8 bases. This CDR3 region has 15 residues. V lost 7 bases and J lost 1; bases outside the gene matches: 8. Germline V gene lookup returns CDR1 MNHNS and CDR2 SASEGT. The CDR3 loop reads CASTSGQGIQETQYF. Written as DNA, the CDR3 is TGTGCCAGCACCTCAGGACAGGGAATCCAAGAGACCCAGTACTTC.

This clonotype occurred many times. V gene TRBV4-1 combines with J gene TRBJ1-2, with D perhaps matching TRBD1 (6 bases). The CDR3 is 14 amino acids. Per the germline V gene, CDR1 is MGHRA and CDR2 is YSYEKL. V shed 1 base and J shed 10 bases, with 16 bases lying between them. DNA for the CDR3: TGCGCCAGCAGCCAAGGACAGGTGTATTCCGTCTACACCTTC. Translation gives CASSQGQVYSVYTF.

This clonotype was picked up many times. The rearrangement links TRBV10-2 to TRBJ2-1; TRBD2 is a possible D gene (6 bases). Trimming shortened V by 2 bases and J by 9 bases, and 11 bases separated the two germline ends. Germline V lookup: CDR1 WSHSY, CDR2 SAAADI. The CDR3 consists of 13 residues. CDR3 sequence (DNA): TGCGCCAGCAGTGAGCCTCCCGGGAGTGAGCAGTTCTTC. It encodes CASSEPPGSEQFF.

This clonotype came up many times. CDR3 sequence reads: CASSLDLETQYF. CDR3 nucleotides: TGTGCCAGCAGCTTAGATTTAGAGACCCAGTACTTC. The chain uses TRBV11-2 and TRBJ2-5; D not certain. V dropped 0 bases and J dropped 4 bases, with 3 bases sitting between them. The CDR3 has 12 residues. Germline V lookup: CDR1 SGHAT, CDR2 FQNNGV.

This clonotype appeared many times. The gene calls are TRBV4-1 and TRBJ1-4, with D unclear. This CDR3 contains 15 residues. In germline, CDR1 is MGHRA, CDR2 YSYEKL. V lost 0 bases and J 1 base, leaving 6 bases between the germline ends. CDR3 sequence: CASSQDFETNEKLFF. The CDR3 DNA reads as TGCGCCAGCAGCCAAGACTTCGAAACTAATGAAAAACTGTTTTTT.

This clonotype was seen many times. V is TRBV6-5 and J is TRBJ2-1, with 12 bases lining up with TRBD2. CDR3 size: 17 residues. V dropped 2 bases and J dropped 2; count of bases not matched to a gene: 4. CDR1 is MNHEY, CDR2 SVGAGI, per germline. The CDR3 sequence: CASSYVGLAGTYNEQFF. The CDR3 DNA follows: TGTGCCAGCAGTTACGTCGGACTAGCGGGAACCTACAATGAGCAGTTCTTC.

This clonotype occurred many times. This sequence joins TRBV28 and TRBJ2-1; D gene ambiguous. The germline CDR1 and CDR2 sequences are MDHEN and SYDVKM. The V end was cut by 5 bases, the J end by 7 bases, with 6 bases between. The CDR3 runs 11 residues. The CDR3 DNA reads TGTGCCAGCAGTCTACGGAATGAGCAGTTCTTC. It yields the protein CASSLRNEQFF.